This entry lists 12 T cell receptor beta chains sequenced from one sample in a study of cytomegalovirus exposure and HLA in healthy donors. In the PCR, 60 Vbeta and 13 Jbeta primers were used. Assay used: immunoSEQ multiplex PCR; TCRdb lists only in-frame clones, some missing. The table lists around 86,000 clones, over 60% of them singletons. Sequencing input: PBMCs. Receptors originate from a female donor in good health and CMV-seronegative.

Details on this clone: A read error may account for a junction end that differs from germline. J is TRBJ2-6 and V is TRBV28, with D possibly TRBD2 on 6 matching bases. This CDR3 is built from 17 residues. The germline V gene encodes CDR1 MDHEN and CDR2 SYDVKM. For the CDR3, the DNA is TGTGTCAGCAGTTTGGGGGGAAGGGTCTCTGGGGCCAACGTCCTGACTTTC. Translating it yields CVSSLGGRVSGANVLTF.

CDR3 loop: CASSLGQGIYGYTF. CDR3 sequence (DNA): TGTGCCAGCAGCTTGGGTCAGGGGATCTATGGCTACACCTTC. The chain recombines TRBV5-6 with TRBJ1-2; a weak D match, TRBD1 (6 bases). Trimming removed 0 bases at V and 4 bases at J, with 10 bases between. CDR1 is SGHDT and CDR2 is YYEEEE in the germline V gene. This CDR3 spans 14 amino acids.

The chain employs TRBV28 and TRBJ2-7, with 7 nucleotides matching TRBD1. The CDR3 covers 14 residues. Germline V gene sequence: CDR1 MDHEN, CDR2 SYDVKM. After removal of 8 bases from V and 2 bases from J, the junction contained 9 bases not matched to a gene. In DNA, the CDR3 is TGTGCCAGCGGAGACATGACAGGGACCTACGAGCAGTACTTC. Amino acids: CASGDMTGTYEQYF.

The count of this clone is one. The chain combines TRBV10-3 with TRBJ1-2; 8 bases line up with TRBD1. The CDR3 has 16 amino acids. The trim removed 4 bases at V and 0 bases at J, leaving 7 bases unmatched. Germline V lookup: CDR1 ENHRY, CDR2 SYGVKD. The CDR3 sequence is CAISAGTGISNYGYTF. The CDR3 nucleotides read TGTGCCATCAGTGCCGGGACAGGTATTTCTAACTATGGCTACACCTTC.

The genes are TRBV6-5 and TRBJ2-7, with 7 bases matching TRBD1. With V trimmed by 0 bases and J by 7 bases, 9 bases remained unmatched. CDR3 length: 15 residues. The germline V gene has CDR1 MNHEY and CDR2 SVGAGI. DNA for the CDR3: TGTGCCAGCAGTTACTCGGACAGGCCTCTCTTGGAGCAGTACTTC. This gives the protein CASSYSDRPLLEQYF.

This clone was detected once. CDR3 protein: CASRLTGTGWTEAFF. The CDR3 DNA follows: TGTGCCAGCAGACTTACCGGGACAGGGTGGACTGAAGCTTTCTTT. This sequence joins TRBV2 and TRBJ1-1, with 9 nucleotides matching TRBD1. The CDR3 is made up of 15 amino acids. Germline CDR1 and CDR2: SNHLY and FYNNEI. The ends lost 6 bases at V and 5 bases at J; junction bases unmatched: 10. The full variable domain, completed using reference TRBV2 and TRBJ1-1, is EPEVTQTPSHQVTQMGQEVILRCVPISNHLYFYWYRQILGQKVEFLVSFYNNEISEKSEIFDDQFSVERPDGSNFTLKIRSTKLEDSAMYFCASRLTGTGWTEAFFGQGTRLTVV.

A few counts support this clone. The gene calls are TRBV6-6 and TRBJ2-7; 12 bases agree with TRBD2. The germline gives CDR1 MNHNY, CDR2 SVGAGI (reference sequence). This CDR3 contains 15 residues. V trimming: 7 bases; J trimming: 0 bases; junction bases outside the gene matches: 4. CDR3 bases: TGTGCCAGCATCCTGACTAGCGGGAGCTCCTACGAGCAGTACTTC. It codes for CASILTSGSSYEQYF.

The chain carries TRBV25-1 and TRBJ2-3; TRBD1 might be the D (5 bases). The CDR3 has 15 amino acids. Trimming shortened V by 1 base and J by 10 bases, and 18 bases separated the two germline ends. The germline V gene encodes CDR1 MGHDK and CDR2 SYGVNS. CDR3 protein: CASSESQGGFVAQYF. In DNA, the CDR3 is TGTGCCAGCAGTGAATCTCAGGGTGGGTTCGTGGCGCAGTATTTT.

DNA of the CDR3: TGTGCCAGCAGCGGACGGGGGGGGACCGGGACAGATACGCAGTATTTT. It encodes CASSGRGGTGTDTQYF. The V call is TRBV9, the J call TRBJ2-3; 8 bases line up with TRBD2. V lost 3 bases and J lost 3; bases outside the gene matches: 9. The CDR3 consists of 16 residues. Germline V gene lookup returns CDR1 SGDLS and CDR2 YYNGEE.

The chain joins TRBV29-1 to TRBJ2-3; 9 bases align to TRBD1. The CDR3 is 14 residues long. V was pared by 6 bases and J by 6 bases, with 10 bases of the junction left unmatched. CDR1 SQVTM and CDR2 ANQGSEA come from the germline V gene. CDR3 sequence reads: CSVRHRGQEDTQYF. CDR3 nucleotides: TGCAGCGTCCGACACAGGGGGCAAGAGGATACGCAGTATTTT.

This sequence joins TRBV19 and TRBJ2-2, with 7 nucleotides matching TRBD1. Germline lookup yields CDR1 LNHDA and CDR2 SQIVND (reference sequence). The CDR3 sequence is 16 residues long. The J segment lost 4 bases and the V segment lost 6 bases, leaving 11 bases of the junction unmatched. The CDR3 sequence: CASRRDSEGGTGELFF. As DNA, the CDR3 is TGTGCCAGTAGGAGGGACAGCGAAGGGGGCACCGGGGAGCTGTTTTTT.

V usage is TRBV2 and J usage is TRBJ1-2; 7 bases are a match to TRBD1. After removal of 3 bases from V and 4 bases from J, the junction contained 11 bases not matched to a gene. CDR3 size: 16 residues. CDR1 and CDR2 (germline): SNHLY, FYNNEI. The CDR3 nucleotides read TGTGCCAGCAGTGATTTAGGGGGCGCAACCCGCTATGGCTACACCTTC. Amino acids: CASSDLGGATRYGYTF.